This TCR beta chain originates from a study of Graves' ophthalmopathy and Graves' hyperthyroidism (dated by TCRdb to the late 2010s). For the wider study: Peripheral blood was collected before any treatment was given, at the time of initial diagnosis. To tell Graves' ophthalmopathy apart from Graves' hyperthyroidism, and to predict which patients would progress to ophthalmopathy, the study relied on TCR beta repertoire signatures. In total, under 150 blood samples were TCR-sequenced: 43 ophthalmopathy, around 75 hyperthyroidism and 17 hyperthyroidism-to-ophthalmopathy patients. To explore V-J signatures that separate ophthalmopathy from hyperthyroidism, a discovery set of approximately 100 patients was enrolled, consisting of 43 with ophthalmopathy and approximately 57 with stable hyperthyroidism. An independent validation cohort comprised 18 hyperthyroidism patients and some 16 patients who later progressed from hyperthyroidism to ophthalmopathy. In roughly 6 hyperthyroidism patients, the T-cell repertoires found in thyroid tissue were compared with those found in blood. Following sample collection, hyperthyroidism patients were given methimazole at a starting dose of 30 mg daily, and ophthalmopathy patients were given high-dose intravenous methylprednisolone. The roughly 90 discovery patients were divided at random into training and test sets in a 7:3 ratio.

The CDR1 and CDR2 encoded by the germline V gene are MGHRA and YSYEKL. Compared with germline, V lacks 1 base and J lacks 11 bases; bases without a gene match: 3. Taken from cysteine to phenylalanine, the CDR3 has 12 residues. The retained sequence is limited to the CDR3, 36 bases, with the frame set at the first base. The table lists this clonotype with a few counts. Its antigen has not been determined. Base qualities were left out, and no much larger clone turns up one base away. For repertoire sequencing, the TCR beta CDR3 regions were amplified from RNA transcripts. The first round was an RT-PCR using HTBI primers with the Qiagen OneStep RT-PCR kit, and this first round was followed by a second-round multiplex PCR, then size selection and purification. Libraries were sequenced on an Illumina HiSeq2000 using paired-end 100 bp reads. Per the original workflow: SOAPnuke was used to process the reads, throwing out any read that had adapters, had uncalled bases, had a mean Phred below 15, or lacked an exact constant-primer or identifier match. COPE v1.2.5 was used to merge high-quality paired reads. Each unique nucleotide sequence was treated as a clonotype, and MiTCR v1.1 was used to align the clonotypes to the IMGT TRB V, D and J references. Analysis was restricted to V-J combinations with a frequency above 0.0001, which covered 98% to 99.2% of repertoires. A TCR clonal expansion and chaos score per V-J combination was defined as the ratio of F50 clonal expansion to chaos observed in the TCRdist matrix. Features were reduced by Welch's t-statistics and random forest to around 13 V-J combinations, which fed a naive Bayes classifier. The similarity between thyroid and blood repertoires was quantified using the Morisita-Horn index. Using fastp trimming at Q25 and MiXCR clonotype assembly, TCRdb reanalyzed the public sequencing data and kept in-frame beta chains. Identical CDR3 proteins give one entry, which carries the most common genes and DNA. The V and J calls and clone size are TCRdb's, not the authors'. For this sample the table gives roughly 500,000 distinct CDR3 sequences, of which approximately 15% were detected only once. The ten largest account for approximately 9.8% of the sample.

The research as a whole found: Sample size was not statistically predetermined, and group allocation was not concealed from the investigators. Ophthalmopathy was separated from stable hyperthyroidism by the 13-signature model with more than 85% sensitivity and 81% to 84% specificity in cross-validation and with 80%/75% in the test set. In validation, the model predicted ophthalmopathy progression with nearly 71% sensitivity and roughly 72% specificity; roughly 12 predicted patients were CT-confirmed with GO in a median of around 6.5 months. Most expanded thyroid clonotypes with a frequency above 0.001 also appeared in blood, which suggests that blood repertoires may reflect the immune response in the thyroid.

Patients with ophthalmopathy had moderately to severely active disease, with a Clinical Activity Score of 3 or more, a NOSPECS grade of 4 or more, and a disease duration of less than 3 months. Anyone with other autoimmune diseases, uncontrolled infections, pregnancy or lactation was excluded from the study. Diagnosis was based on clinical symptoms, serum thyroxine, TRAb, thyroid ultrasound and orbital computed tomography. Using Ficoll-Paque density gradient centrifugation, PBMCs were isolated from 10 ml of fresh peripheral blood. Trizol reagent was used to extract the total RNA, and its quality was then checked on an Agilent 2100 Bioanalyzer.

The sequence was obtained from a woman aged 30 to 39 with Graves' ophthalmopathy. Donor details come from another sample of the same person, matched by shared clones. The chain links TRBV4-1 with TRBJ2-5; 8 central bases correspond to TRBD2. Sequenced: blood. The nucleotides are TGCGCCAGCAGCCAAGTAGCGGGGCGGCAGTACTTC. It codes for CASSQVAGRQYF.